A single sample is the source of the 13 T cell receptor beta chains below, sequenced in a study of regulatory T cells in long-lasting Graves disease. As for time point: newly diagnosed GD, antithyroid drugs for less than 3 months. PBMC-derived RNA was used for the TCR library. The authors built TCR beta libraries using iRepertoire HTBI primers and Arm-PCR of CDR3 regions. MiXCR, applied by TCRdb to the multiplex PCR reads, yields one record per CDR3 protein. Seen here are about 440,000 distinct CDR3 sequences, more than 12% observed once, and the top ten hold over 15%. In addition, the sample was reused for a study of T cells in Graves' hyperthyroidism and ophthalmopathy.

Sample: peripheral blood mononuclear cells (PBMCs), taken at new diagnosis, from a patient treated with antithyroid drugs. The receptor set was obtained from a woman aged 25 to 39 with Graves disease.

The table lists this clonotype with a few counts. The V call is TRBV28, the J call TRBJ1-5; D is ambiguous. The CDR3 loop spans 15 amino acids. From germline, CDR1 is MDHEN and CDR2 SYDVKM. V lost 6 bases and J 0 bases, leaving 12 bases between the germline ends. CDR3 sequence: CASRGWRASNQPQHF. The CDR3 DNA follows: TGTGCCAGCAGGGGGTGGAGGGCTAGCAATCAGCCCCAGCATTTT.

CDR3 bases: TGCGCCAGCAGCCCTCTCCCTAGCGGGGCAAGCTCCTACAATGAGCAGTTCTTC. Its translation is CASSPLPSGASSYNEQFF. The chain carries TRBV5-1 and TRBJ2-1, with 9 bases lining up with TRBD2. The CDR3 has 18 amino acids. The trim removed 4 bases at V and 0 bases at J, leaving 11 bases unmatched. Germline CDR1 reads SGHRS; CDR2 reads YFSETQ.

In this sample, this clonotype turned up a few times. This sequence joins TRBV7-9 and TRBJ1-1; tentatively, D is TRBD1 (6 bases). Looked up from germline, CDR1 is SEHNR and CDR2 is FQNEAQ (reference sequence). The germline V and J ends were trimmed by 1 base and 1 base, with 13 bases remaining between them. CDR3 size: 16 residues. DNA for the CDR3: TGTGCCAGCAGCTTAGGTTCGGGGGGCGCGAACACTGAAGCTTTCTTT. Translating it yields CASSLGSGGANTEAFF.

This clonotype was detected a few times. This may arise from a read error, as a much more abundant clone is one base away. This CDR3 is missing its conserved last phenylalanine or tryptophan, likely due to a read error. As DNA, the CDR3 is TGTGCCAGCAGGCCTCCAGGGGGACCGCACAATGAGCAGTTCCTC. This translates into CASRPPGGPHNEQFL. This chain links TRBV2 with TRBJ2-1; 7 bases match TRBD1. Trimming at V came to 6 bases and at J to 5 bases, leaving 10 bases not matched to a gene. This CDR3 region has 15 residues. In germline, CDR1 is SNHLY, CDR2 FYNNEI.

The chain has TRBV7-6 and TRBJ2-3; 8 bases line up with TRBD2. V shed 5 bases and J 4 bases; nucleotides not matched to a gene: 8. Looked up from germline, CDR1 is SGHVS and CDR2 is FNYEAQ. The length of the CDR3 is 15 residues. The CDR3 coding sequence is TGTGCCAGCAGCCGAGCGGGAGATGGAGCAGATACGCAGTATTTT. Protein product: CASSRAGDGADTQYF.

This clonotype was recorded at least ten times. The chain has TRBV10-3 and TRBJ2-1, with D possibly matching TRBD2 (5 bases). CDR1 is ENHRY and CDR2 is SYGVKD in the germline V gene. With 10 bases removed from V and 5 bases from J, the gap between germline ends came to 12 bases. The CDR3 is made up of 12 amino acids. CDR3 sequence (DNA): TGTGCCACTAGGACGAGGGACAATGAGCAGTTCTTC. Translating it yields CATRTRDNEQFF.

The table lists this clonotype with a few counts. This rearrangement joins TRBV7-9 to TRBJ2-1; TRBD2 agrees at 9 bases. This CDR3 contains 19 residues. The V and J ends lost 5 bases and 0 bases, in that order; junction bases with no gene match: 14. CDR1 is SEHNR and CDR2 is FQNEAQ in the germline V gene (reference sequence). DNA for the CDR3: TGTGCCAGCAGCCTCGGCTCACTAGCGGGCAAGAGCTCCTACAATGAGCAGTTCTTC. Protein: CASSLGSLAGKSSYNEQFF. The variable domain in full, completed from reference TRBV7-9 and TRBJ2-1, reads DTGVSQNPRHKITKRGQNVTFRCDPISEHNRLYWYRQTLGQGPEFLTYFQNEAQLEKSRLLSDRFSAERPKGSFSTLEIQRTEQGDSAMYLCASSLGSLAGKSSYNEQFFGPGTRLTVL.

Comments on this clonotype: This likely stems from a read error, as it lies one base from a far larger clone. This rearrangement joins TRBV20-1 to TRBJ2-3, with D possibly being TRBD2 (7 bases). TRBJ2-7 matches the DNA end more closely, so the J call is doubtful. Germline V gene lookup returns CDR1 DFQATT and CDR2 SNEGSKA (reference sequence). CDR3 length: 13 amino acids. As DNA, the CDR3 is TGCAGTGCTAGGCCAGGGGCGGGGGTTGAGCAGTACTTC. It is translated as CSARPGAGVEQYF.

There are many counts of this clonotype. This sequence joins TRBV7-8 and TRBJ2-1; 9 positions match TRBD2. The germline CDR1 and CDR2 sequences are SGHVS and FQNEAQ. J was trimmed by 4 bases and V by 4 bases; bases with no gene match: 11. This CDR3 has 17 amino acids. The CDR3 DNA sequence: TGTGCCAGCAGCTCAGCAACCGGGACTAGCCGTTACAATGAGCAGTTCTTC. Protein sequence: CASSSATGTSRYNEQFF.

In this sample, this clonotype turned up many times. The V call is TRBV2, the J call TRBJ1-4; the match to TRBD1 covers 9 bases. The CDR3 runs 14 residues. J lost 12 bases, V lost 5 bases, and 10 bases had no gene match. In germline, CDR1 is SNHLY, CDR2 FYNNEI. The CDR3 spells CASSIGQGPSELFF. The CDR3 DNA sequence: TGTGCCAGCAGTATTGGACAGGGGCCCAGCGAACTGTTTTTT.

This clonotype has at least ten counts. The chain combines TRBV20-1 with TRBJ2-4, with a weak D call TRBD2 (5 bases). This CDR3 has 13 residues. Germline V gives CDR1 DFQATT, CDR2 SNEGSKA (reference sequence). CDR3 coding DNA: TGCAGCTGGGAGTGGCTAGCCAAAAACATTCAGTACTTC. Protein: CSWEWLAKNIQYF.

This clonotype was seen at least ten times. This chain joins TRBV7-9 and TRBJ1-1; D is unclear. This CDR3 spans 14 amino acids. Germline-derived CDR1 and CDR2 are SEHNR and FQNEAQ (reference sequence). The V end was cut by 1 base, the J end by 4 bases, with 10 bases between. Here the CDR3 reads CASSLGATLTEAFF. CDR3 DNA sequence: TGTGCCAGCAGCTTAGGTGCGACTCTCACTGAAGCTTTCTTT.

This clonotype was seen many times. The chain links TRBV3-1 to TRBJ2-3; tentatively, D is TRBD2 (6 bases). Germline V CDR1 and CDR2: LGHDT, YNNKEL (reference sequence). Trimming left V 2 bases short and J 6 bases short, with 15 bases between. The CDR3 runs to 15 residues. The CDR3 sequence is CASSQTGLPADTQYF. The CDR3 nucleotides read TGTGCCAGCAGCCAAACGGGACTGCCGGCCGATACGCAGTATTTT.